This T cell receptor beta chain was captured by sequencing in a study of blood T cell repertoires in COVID-19. The CDR3 sequence is 17 residues long. V was pared by 0 bases and J by 0 bases, with 4 bases of the junction left unmatched. CDR1 and CDR2 from the germline V gene are MNHEY and SVGEGT. In the study's own analysis: Scientists estimated how many nucleated cells there were by amplifying reference gene primers. Sequencing used immunoSEQ multiplex PCR; TCRdb keeps in-frame clones, though not all of them. For V, J and clone size, that table is used; D and trimming come from the DNA. The sample contains a few hundred thousand clones, approximately 88% of which appear only once.

This chain links TRBV6-2 or TRBV6-3 with TRBJ2-3; TRBD2 agrees at 9 bases. Input material: peripheral blood. The source of this sequence is a woman in her 50s with COVID-19, enrolled during active disease. The CDR3 here is CASSYSPSGASTDTQYF. The CDR3 bases are TGTGCCAGCAGTTACTCACCTAGCGGGGCTAGCACAGATACGCAGTATTTT.